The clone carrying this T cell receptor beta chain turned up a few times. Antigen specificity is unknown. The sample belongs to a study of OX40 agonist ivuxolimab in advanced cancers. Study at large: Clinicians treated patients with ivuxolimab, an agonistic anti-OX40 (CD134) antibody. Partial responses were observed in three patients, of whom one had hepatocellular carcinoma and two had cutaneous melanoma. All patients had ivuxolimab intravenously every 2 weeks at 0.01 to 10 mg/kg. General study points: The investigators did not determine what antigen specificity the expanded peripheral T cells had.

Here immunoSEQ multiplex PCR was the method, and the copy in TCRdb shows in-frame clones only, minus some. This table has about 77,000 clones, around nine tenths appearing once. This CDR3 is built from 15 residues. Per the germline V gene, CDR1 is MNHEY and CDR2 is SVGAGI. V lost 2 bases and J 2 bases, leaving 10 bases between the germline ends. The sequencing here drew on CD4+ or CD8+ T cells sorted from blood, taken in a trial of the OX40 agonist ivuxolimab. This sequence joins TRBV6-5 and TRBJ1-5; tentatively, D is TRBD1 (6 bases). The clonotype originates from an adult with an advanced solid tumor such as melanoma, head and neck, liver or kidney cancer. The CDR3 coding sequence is TGTGCCAGCAGTTACCGAGGGGGAGGCAATCAGCCCCAGCATTTT. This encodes CASSYRGGGNQPQHF.